A single sample gave rise to the 30 T cell receptor beta chains below, sequenced in a study of long-term antiretroviral therapy in people with HIV. Samples were assayed with immunoSEQ v3.0 at survey level. Generated by immunoSEQ multiplex PCR, the TCRdb table keeps only in-frame clones and is missing some. The sample has around 37,000 clones, 70% to 90% seen once; the top ten hold around 4.4%. This material consisted of unsorted PBMCs, taken about 3.3 years after starting antiretroviral therapy. All receptors derive from a man between 18 and 29 years old with HIV.

This sequence joins TRBV5-6 and TRBJ2-7; 10 bases are a match to TRBD1. V shed 5 bases, J shed 2 bases, and the junction held 4 bases outside the gene matches. Germline assignment: CDR1 SGHDT and CDR2 YYEEEE. CDR3 length equals 14 residues. CDR3 sequence reads: CASRETGGPYEQYF. CDR3 DNA: TGTGCCAGCAGAGAGACAGGGGGCCCCTACGAGCAGTACTTC.

This clone has just one count. The genes are TRBV18 and TRBJ2-1; the D gene is possibly TRBD2 (6 bases). Germline lookup yields CDR1 KGHSH and CDR2 LQKENI. The CDR3 is 14 residues long. The V end was cut by 5 bases, the J end by 6 bases, with 14 bases between. The chain's CDR3 is CASSSRFGGNEQFF. CDR3 nucleotides: TGTGCCAGCTCATCCCGCTTCGGGGGCAATGAGCAGTTCTTC.

This CDR3 reads CASSPPSKQGLYGYTF. The DNA of the CDR3 is TGTGCCAGCTCACCACCATCTAAGCAGGGTCTCTATGGCTACACCTTC. This chain joins TRBV18 and TRBJ1-2, with D possibly being TRBD1 (5 bases). The ends were cut back, 0 bases at V and 4 bases at J, with 15 bases in the middle. Germline V gene data show CDR1 as KGHSH and CDR2 as LQKENI. There are 16 residues in the CDR3.

For the CDR3, the DNA is TGTGCCAGCAGTTTTCAGGGGGGAAGACGGACCCAGTACTTC. This codes for CASSFQGGRRTQYF. V gene TRBV27 combines with J gene TRBJ2-5, with TRBD1 as a possible D gene (7 bases). CDR3 length: 14 residues. Germline CDR1 is MNHEY and CDR2 is SMNVEV (reference sequence). With 3 bases removed from V and 7 bases from J, the gap between germline ends came to 15 bases.

This chain links TRBV5-1 with TRBJ2-2; D is unclear. Germline CDR1 is SGHRS and CDR2 is YFSETQ. The V end was cut by 0 bases, the J end by 1 base, with 4 bases between. This CDR3 has 14 amino acids. Here the CDR3 DNA reads TGCGCCAGCAGCTTGGGCGGGAACACCGGGGAGCTGTTTTTT. Its protein product is CASSLGGNTGELFF.

The genes are TRBV18 and TRBJ2-2; no reliable D call. V lost 2 bases and J lost 1, with 8 bases in between. Per germline, CDR1 KGHSH and CDR2 LQKENI. There are 15 residues in the CDR3. CDR3: CASSPGFVNTGELFF. The CDR3 DNA is TGTGCCAGCTCACCAGGCTTCGTGAACACCGGGGAGCTGTTTTTT.

The V and J genes are TRBV6-6 and TRBJ2-5; no firm D call. CDR1 and CDR2 from the germline V gene are MNHNY and SVGAGI (reference sequence). There are 16 residues in the CDR3. Trimming cost V 2 bases and J 5 bases, with 18 bases left between them. The CDR3 DNA reads TGTGCCAGCAGTTACCTCCTCCGGGCTTCAGGCGAGACCCAGTACTTC. Its translation: CASSYLLRASGETQYF.

The rearrangement joins TRBV7-8 to TRBJ2-3; 9 positions match TRBD2. The CDR3 has 16 amino acids. V lost 7 bases and J lost 2; bases outside the gene matches: 10. Per the germline V gene, CDR1 is SGHVS and CDR2 is FQNEAQ. The CDR3 region is CASTRPAGGNTDTQYF. The CDR3 region has the DNA TGTGCCAGCACCCGTCCAGCGGGGGGAAACACAGATACGCAGTATTTT.

The chain uses TRBV19 and TRBJ2-7, with TRBD2 as a possible D gene (5 bases). There are 16 residues in the CDR3. V was cut by 1 base and J by 0 bases, with 13 bases left in between. Germline V CDR1 and CDR2: LNHDA, SQIVND (reference sequence). CDR3 sequence: CASSIVFGEFSYEQYF. Written as DNA, the CDR3 is TGTGCCAGTAGTATAGTTTTCGGGGAATTCTCCTACGAGCAGTACTTC.

V gene TRBV7-9 combines with J gene TRBJ2-1, with 9 bases identical to TRBD2. Trimming at V came to 3 bases and at J to 6 bases, leaving 12 bases not matched to a gene. This CDR3 contains 17 residues. Germline V gene data show CDR1 as SEHNR and CDR2 as FQNEAQ (reference sequence). The CDR3: CASSFMARLAEINEQFF. Written as DNA, the CDR3 is TGTGCCAGCAGCTTCATGGCTCGACTAGCGGAAATCAATGAGCAGTTCTTC.

The V call is TRBV27, the J call TRBJ1-1; D not certain. Germline-derived CDR1 and CDR2 are MNHEY and SMNVEV (reference sequence). V was shortened by 2 bases and J by 1 base, with 5 bases between the two germline ends. This CDR3 is 13 amino acids long. The CDR3 here is CASSLIGNTEAFF. In DNA form, the CDR3 reads TGTGCCAGCAGTTTAATAGGGAACACTGAAGCTTTCTTT.

The chain couples TRBV2 to TRBJ1-1; the D is unclear. The CDR3 has 16 amino acids. The V end lost 8 bases, the J end lost 1 base, and 20 bases lay between the germline ends. Germline CDR1 SNHLY, CDR2 FYNNEI. CDR3 DNA: TGTGCCAGCGGAATCGGACGGGGAGGGAAGAACACTGAAGCTTTCTTT. Translating gives CASGIGRGGKNTEAFF.

This chain uses TRBV2 with TRBJ2-3, with 12 bases identical to TRBD2. The CDR3 covers 18 residues. Germline V gene lookup returns CDR1 SNHLY and CDR2 FYNNEI. Trimming removed 2 bases from V and 2 bases from J; junction bases left unmatched: 8. In DNA, the CDR3 is TGTGCCAGCAGTGAAACCCCCGGGACTAGCGGGCTCACAGATACGCAGTATTTT. Protein sequence: CASSETPGTSGLTDTQYF.

This chain connects TRBV5-5 to TRBJ2-3; no clear D gene. Germline V gene sequence: CDR1 SGHKS, CDR2 YYEKEE (reference sequence). This CDR3 has 16 residues. V dropped 2 bases and J dropped 6 bases, with 19 bases sitting between them. The CDR3: CASSLMGGSPSDTQYF. In DNA, the CDR3 is TGTGCCAGCAGCTTAATGGGTGGTAGTCCTTCCGATACGCAGTATTTT.

The chain is built from TRBV28 and TRBJ1-2, with unresolved D. The V gene's germline CDR1 is MDHEN and CDR2 SYDVKM. The germline V and J ends were trimmed by 6 bases and 4 bases, with 12 bases remaining between them. The CDR3 is made up of 13 amino acids. The chain's CDR3 is CASRPGPIYGYTF. The DNA for the CDR3 is TGTGCCAGCAGGCCCGGACCGATCTATGGCTACACCTTC.

The chain employs TRBV2 and TRBJ2-2, with D maybe TRBD2 (5 bases). This CDR3 is 14 amino acids long. V gave up 5 bases and J gave up 5 bases, with 12 bases separating them. Germline CDR1 and CDR2: SNHLY and FYNNEI. CDR3 bases: TGTGCCAGCAGTCTCGGGGTCAGAACCGGGGAGCTGTTTTTT. It specifies CASSLGVRTGELFF.

The chain links TRBV11-3 to TRBJ2-1; D unresolved. Germline CDR1 is SGHNT and CDR2 is YENEEA. The CDR3 contains 13 residues. V lost 1 base and J lost 7, with 8 bases in between. CDR3 nucleotide sequence: TGTGCCAGCAGCTTAGGTTGGTGGAATGAGCAGTTCTTC. Its protein product is CASSLGWWNEQFF.

The chain links TRBV12-2 to TRBJ2-7. TRBV12-2 is marked as a pseudogene. The CDR3 is 13 amino acids. The CDR3 DNA reads TGTGCAAGTCGCTCTTACGGATCCTACGAGCAGTACTTC. Translating it yields CASRSYGSYEQYF.

CDR3 in DNA: TGTGCCAGCAGCTACCCGGACAGGGGGCGCAGCACAGATACGCAGTATTTT. Protein sequence: CASSYPDRGRSTDTQYF. The gene calls are TRBV5-8 and TRBJ2-3; 11 nucleotides align to TRBD1. Trimming took 3 bases from V and 0 from J; bases not matched to a gene: 6. Germline V gene data show CDR1 as SGHTS and CDR2 as YDEGEE. The CDR3 is made up of 17 amino acids. Full variable domain (outside the CDR3, taken from reference TRBV5-8 and TRBJ2-3): EAGVTQSPTHLIKTRGQQATLRCSPISGHTSVYWYQQALGLGLQFLLWYDEGEERNRGNFPPRFSGRQFPNYSSELNVNALELEDSALYLCASSYPDRGRSTDTQYFGPGTRLTVL.

J is TRBJ2-7 and V is TRBV4-3; D unclear. This CDR3 is built from 14 residues. Germline assignment: CDR1 LGHNA and CDR2 YSLEER. V shed 0 bases and J shed 4 bases, with 10 bases lying between them. The CDR3 loop reads CASSQDRNSYEQYF. Written as DNA, the CDR3 is TGCGCCAGCAGCCAAGATCGGAACTCATACGAGCAGTACTTC.

The rearrangement uses TRBV7-2 and TRBJ2-1, with TRBD2 matching over 13 bases. Looked up from germline, CDR1 is SGHTA and CDR2 is FQGNSA. With 4 bases clipped from V and 9 bases from J, the junction kept 12 bases outside the gene matches. CDR3 length equals 17 residues. Written as DNA, the CDR3 is TGTGCCAGCAGCTCACTCGGACTAGCGGGAGTCTTGGGTGAGCAGTTCTTC. Amino acid sequence: CASSSLGLAGVLGEQFF.

The chain joins TRBV5-1 to TRBJ2-7; D unclear. Germline V gene lookup returns CDR1 SGHRS and CDR2 YFSETQ. V lost 0 bases and J lost 6, with 10 bases in between. This CDR3 comprises 13 residues. The CDR3 here is CASSLDPPGEQYF. The CDR3, as DNA: TGCGCCAGCAGCTTGGACCCACCGGGCGAGCAGTACTTC. Full variable domain (rest looked up from reference TRBV5-1 and TRBJ2-7): KAGVTQTPRYLIKTRGQQVTLSCSPISGHRSVSWYQQTPGQGLQFLFEYFSETQRNKGNFPGRFSGRQFSNSRSEMNVSTLELGDSALYLCASSLDPPGEQYFGPGTRLTVT.

This clone was picked up a small number of times. The chain uses TRBV19 and TRBJ1-5; D is possibly TRBD1 (6 bases). CDR3 size: 14 residues. In germline, CDR1 is LNHDA, CDR2 SQIVND (reference sequence). Trimming removed 5 bases from V and 3 bases from J, with 11 bases in between. The CDR3, as DNA: TGTGCCAGTAGTGTGACAGGCGACAATCAGCCCCAGCATTTT. It specifies CASSVTGDNQPQHF.

CDR3 amino acids: CASSRGGGGMDEQFF. The CDR3 DNA reads TGCGCCAGCAGCCGTGGCGGGGGTGGTATGGATGAGCAGTTCTTC. The chain couples TRBV5-1 to TRBJ2-1; 7 bases agree with TRBD2. The CDR3 loop spans 15 amino acids. Germline CDR1 is SGHRS and CDR2 is YFSETQ. The V segment lost 4 bases and the J segment 8 bases; nucleotides outside the gene matches: 12.

This chain's CDR3 is CASSQGPTNEKLFF. CDR3 in DNA: TGCGCCAGCAGCCAAGGGCCAACTAATGAAAAACTGTTTTTT. The chain links TRBV4-3 to TRBJ1-4; D unresolved. The CDR3 sequence is 14 residues long. V gave up 1 base and J gave up 0 bases, with 3 bases separating them. CDR1 and CDR2 from the germline V gene are LGHNA and YSLEER.

This chain links TRBV7-8 with TRBJ2-1; D might be TRBD1 or TRBD2, each matching 7 bases. Trimming stripped 3 bases from V and 4 bases from J, with 16 bases between. Germline CDR1 reads SGHVS; CDR2 reads FQNEAQ. This CDR3 comprises 16 residues. The CDR3 coding sequence is TGTGCCAGCAGCTTTCGATCAGGGGGGGGTTACAATGAGCAGTTCTTC. Protein sequence: CASSFRSGGGYNEQFF.

The rearrangement uses TRBV27 and TRBJ2-7, with 7 nucleotides matching TRBD2. The CDR3 consists of 12 residues. After removal of 8 bases from V and 6 bases from J, the junction contained 7 bases not matched to a gene. Germline V CDR1 and CDR2: MNHEY, SMNVEV (reference sequence). The CDR3 coding sequence is TGTGCCAGCCGCAGGGAGGGTCTCGAGCAGTACTTC. It is translated as CASRREGLEQYF.

The CDR3 sequence is CASSSRTVLYEQYF. The CDR3, as DNA: TGTGCCAGCAGCTCCCGGACGGTGCTCTACGAGCAGTACTTC. The chain carries TRBV13 and TRBJ2-7, with no clear D. CDR1 and CDR2 from the germline V gene are PRHDT and FYEKMQ (reference sequence). This CDR3 is 14 amino acids long. V was shortened by 4 bases and J by 3 bases, with 13 bases between the two germline ends. Supplemented by reference TRBV13 and TRBJ2-7, the full variable domain reads AAGVIQSPRHLIKEKRETATLKCYPIPRHDTVYWYQQGPGQDPQFLISFYEKMQSDKGSIPDRFSAQQFSDYHSELNMSSLELGDSALYFCASSSRTVLYEQYFGPGTRLTVT.

This chain links TRBV4-1 with TRBJ2-1; 7 nucleotides align to TRBD1. The CDR3 spans 15 residues. V shed 3 bases, J shed 7 bases, and the junction held 9 bases outside the gene matches. CDR1 and CDR2 from the germline V gene are MGHRA and YSYEKL. In DNA form, the CDR3 reads TGCGCCAGCAGCCAGGGAACACAGGGGCGGAATGAGCAGTTCTTC. Its protein is CASSQGTQGRNEQFF.

DNA of the CDR3: TGTGCCAGCAGTGAAAGAGGAAGCGATGAGCAGTTCTTC. Its protein is CASSERGSDEQFF. The chain has TRBV2 and TRBJ2-1, with D unclear. Trimming removed 2 bases at V and 8 bases at J, with 10 bases between. The length of the CDR3 is 13 residues. Germline CDR1 and CDR2: SNHLY and FYNNEI.